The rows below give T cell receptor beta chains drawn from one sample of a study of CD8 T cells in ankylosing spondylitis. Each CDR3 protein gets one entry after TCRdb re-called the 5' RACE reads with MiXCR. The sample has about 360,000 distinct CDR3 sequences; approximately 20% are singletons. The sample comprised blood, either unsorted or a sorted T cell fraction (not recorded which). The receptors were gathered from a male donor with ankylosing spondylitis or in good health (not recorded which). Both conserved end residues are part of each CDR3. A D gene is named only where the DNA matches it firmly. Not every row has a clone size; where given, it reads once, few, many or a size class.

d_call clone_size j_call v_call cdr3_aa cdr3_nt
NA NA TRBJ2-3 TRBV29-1 CSVVEGFDTDTQYF TGCAGCGTTGTTGAGGGGTTCGACACAGATACGCAGTATTTT
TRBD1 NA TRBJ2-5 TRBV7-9 CASSLAGQGAETQYF TGTGCCAGCAGCTTAGCAGGACAGGGGGCAGAGACCCAGTACTTC
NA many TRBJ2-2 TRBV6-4 CASSDRDTGELFF TGTGCCAGCAGTGACAGGGACACCGGGGAGCTGTTTTTT
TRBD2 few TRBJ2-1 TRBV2 CASRDSGGAYNEQFF TGTGCCAGCAGAGATAGCGGGGGGGCCTACAATGAGCAGTTCTTC
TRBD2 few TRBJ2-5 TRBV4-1 CASSPVLGRDMETQYF TGCGCCAGCAGCCCTGTACTAGGGAGGGATATGGAGACCCAGTACTTC
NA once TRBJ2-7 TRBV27 CASSTYPYEQYF TGTGCCAGCAGTACCTACCCCTACGAGCAGTACTTC
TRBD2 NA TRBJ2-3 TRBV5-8 CASSLTDSGGRDTQYF TGTGCCAGCAGCTTGACAGATAGCGGGGGAAGAGATACGCAGTATTTT
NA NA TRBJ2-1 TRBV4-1 CASSQGPGSYNEQFF TGCGCCAGCAGCCAAGGTCCGGGCTCCTACAATGAGCAGTTCTTC
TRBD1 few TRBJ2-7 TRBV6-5 CASSYFGQGEEQYF TGTGCCAGCAGTTACTTCGGACAGGGTGAGGAGCAGTACTTC
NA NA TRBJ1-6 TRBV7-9 CASSSSRETFSPLHF TGTGCCAGCAGCTCGAGCCGGGAGACTTTTTCACCCCTCCACTTT
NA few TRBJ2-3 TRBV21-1 CASSKIGDRPRTDTQYF TGTGCCAGCAGCAAAATAGGGGACCGACCCCGCACAGATACGCAGTATTTT
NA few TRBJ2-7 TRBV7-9 CASSLALNWEQYF TGTGCCAGCAGCTTAGCGCTCAATTGGGAGCAGTACTTC
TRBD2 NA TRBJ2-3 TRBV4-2 CASSQELAGITDTQYF TGTGCCAGCAGCCAAGAACTAGCGGGAATCACAGATACGCAGTATTTT
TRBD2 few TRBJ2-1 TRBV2 CASSGASGGNNEQFF TGTGCCAGCAGTGGGGCTAGCGGGGGGAACAATGAGCAGTTCTTC
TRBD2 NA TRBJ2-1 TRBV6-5 CASSYSAGGSEQFF TGTGCCAGCAGTTACTCGGCGGGGGGGTCCGAGCAGTTCTTC
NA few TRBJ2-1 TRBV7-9 CASVAGVSYNEQFF TGTGCCAGCGTCGCCGGGGTCTCCTACAATGAGCAGTTCTTC
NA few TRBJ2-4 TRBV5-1 CASRSGQTRLAKNIQYF TGCGCCAGCAGATCCGGACAGACGAGACTAGCCAAAAACATTCAGTACTTC
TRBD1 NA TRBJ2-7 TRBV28 CASSLDRGEINEQYF TGTGCCAGCAGTTTGGACAGGGGCGAAATAAATGAGCAGTACTTC
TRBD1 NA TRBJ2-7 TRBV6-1 CASRPGTGVFYEQYF TGTGCCAGCAGACCTGGGACAGGGGTTTTCTACGAGCAGTACTTC
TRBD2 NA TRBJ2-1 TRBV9 CASTINDGGETYNEQFF TGTGCCAGCACCATTAATGACGGGGGGGAGACCTACAATGAGCAGTTCTTC
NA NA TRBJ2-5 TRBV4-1 CASNGPSQETQYF TGCGCCAGCAACGGACCTTCCCAAGAGACCCAGTACTTC
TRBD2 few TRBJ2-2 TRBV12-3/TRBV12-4 CASSYSGEPNTGELFF TGTGCCAGCAGTTACAGCGGGGAGCCGAACACCGGGGAGCTGTTTTTT
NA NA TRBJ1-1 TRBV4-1 CASLGGNTEAFF TGCGCCAGCCTCGGCGGGAACACTGAAGCTTTCTTT
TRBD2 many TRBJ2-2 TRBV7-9 CASSPPTSEAGELFF TGTGCCAGCAGCCCACCGACTAGCGAAGCCGGGGAGCTGTTTTTT
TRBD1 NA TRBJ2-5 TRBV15 CATSREADRTGTETQYF TGTGCCACCAGCAGGGAGGCCGATCGGACAGGGACGGAGACCCAGTACTTC
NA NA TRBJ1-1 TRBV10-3 CAISESGVATEAFF TGTGCCATCAGTGAATCGGGAGTTGCCACTGAAGCTTTCTTT
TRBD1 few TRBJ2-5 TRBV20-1 CSATDRGRMETQYF TGCAGTGCTACCGACAGGGGGCGGATGGAGACCCAGTACTTC
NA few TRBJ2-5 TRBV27 CASTPSVGETQYF TGTGCCAGCACCCCGAGCGTAGGAGAGACCCAGTACTTC
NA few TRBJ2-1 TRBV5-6 CASTPASGEQFF TGTGCCAGCACCCCAGCGTCGGGTGAGCAGTTCTTC
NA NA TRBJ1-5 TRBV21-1 CASSKNPGSSNQPQHF TGTGCCAGCAGCAAAAATCCAGGGAGTAGCAATCAGCCCCAGCATTTT
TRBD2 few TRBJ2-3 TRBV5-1 CASSLAGGPRADTQYF TGCGCCAGCAGCTTGGCGGGGGGGCCCAGGGCAGATACGCAGTATTTT
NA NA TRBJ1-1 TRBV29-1 CSTRWMNTEAFF TGCAGCACGAGATGGATGAACACTGAAGCTTTCTTT
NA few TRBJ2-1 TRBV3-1 CASSRRPGTGVNEQFF TGTGCCAGCAGCCGCAGACCAGGGACGGGTGTCAATGAGCAGTTCTTC
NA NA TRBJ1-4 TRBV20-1 CSASGTSGLFF TGCAGTGCTAGCGGGACATCAGGACTGTTTTTT
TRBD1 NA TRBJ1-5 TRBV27 CASQVTGGNQPQHF TGTGCCAGCCAAGTGACAGGGGGCAATCAGCCCCAGCATTTT
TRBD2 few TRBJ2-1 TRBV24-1 CATSVAGVYNEQFF TGTGCCACCAGTGTAGCGGGGGTTTACAATGAGCAGTTCTTC
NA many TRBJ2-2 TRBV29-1 CSVPGDRGELFF TGCAGCGTTCCCGGTGACCGCGGGGAGCTGTTTTTT
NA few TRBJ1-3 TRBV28 CASSSFPSPGNTIYF TGTGCCAGCAGTTCCTTCCCCTCCCCTGGAAACACCATATATTTT
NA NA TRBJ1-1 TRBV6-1 CASSSLNPQEGAFF TGTGCCAGCTCCTCCCTCAACCCGCAGGAAGGAGCTTTCTTT
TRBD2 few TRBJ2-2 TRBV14 CASRPGTSTGELFF TGTGCCAGCAGACCCGGGACTAGCACCGGGGAGCTGTTTTTT
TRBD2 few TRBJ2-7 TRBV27 CAARGLELGEQYF TGTGCCGCAAGGGGACTAGAGTTGGGCGAGCAGTACTTC
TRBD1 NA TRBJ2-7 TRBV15 CATSIGTGGLYEQYF TGTGCCACCTCTATCGGGACAGGGGGCTTGTACGAGCAGTACTTC
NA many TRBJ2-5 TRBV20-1 CSARDFSVGQETQYF TGCAGTGCTAGAGATTTCTCGGTCGGACAAGAGACCCAGTACTTC
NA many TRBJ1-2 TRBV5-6 CASSLPGWSNGYTF TGTGCCAGCAGCTTGCCAGGATGGTCGAATGGCTACACCTTC
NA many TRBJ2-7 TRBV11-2 CASSLGLNPYEQYF TGTGCCAGCAGCTTGGGATTGAACCCCTACGAGCAGTACTTC
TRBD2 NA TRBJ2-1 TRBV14 CASSHKWGGSHYNEQFF TGTGCCAGCAGCCACAAGTGGGGAGGGTCCCACTACAATGAGCAGTTCTTC
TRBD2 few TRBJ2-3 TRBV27 CASTQAGLYTDTQYF TGTGCCAGCACCCAAGCGGGGCTGTACACAGATACGCAGTATTTT
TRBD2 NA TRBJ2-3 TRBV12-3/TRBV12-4 CASGGGADTQYF TGTGCCAGCGGCGGGGGGGCAGATACGCAGTATTTT
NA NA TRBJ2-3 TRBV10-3 CAISESPPGADTQYF TGTGCCATCAGTGAGTCTCCACCGGGAGCAGATACGCAGTATTTT
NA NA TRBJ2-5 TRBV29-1 CSVDLATGDQGF TGCAGCGTTGATTTAGCCACCGGAGACCAGGGCTTC
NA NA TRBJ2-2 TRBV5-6 CASSLFPENTGELFF TGTGCCAGCAGCTTGTTTCCAGAGAACACCGGGGAGCTGTTTTTT
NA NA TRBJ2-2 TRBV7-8 CASSLLVTVRRSGELFF TGTGCCAGCAGCTTACTGGTCACAGTCCGGCGGTCCGGGGAGCTGTTTTTT
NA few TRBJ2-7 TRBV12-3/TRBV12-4 CASSFSAGNEQYF TGTGCCAGCAGTTTCTCCGCCGGGAACGAGCAGTACTTC
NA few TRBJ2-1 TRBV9 CASSTPTGSSYNEQFF TGTGCCAGCAGCACCCCGACAGGCAGCTCCTACAATGAGCAGTTCTTC
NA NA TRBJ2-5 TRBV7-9 CASSSFDGLGETQYF TGTGCCAGCAGCTCCTTCGACGGGTTGGGAGAGACCCAGTACTTC
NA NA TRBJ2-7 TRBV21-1 CASSIRGAGAYEQYF TGTGCCAGCAGCATTCGGGGGGCAGGGGCCTACGAGCAGTACTTC